Presented here are 10 T cell receptor beta chains from one specimen sequenced in a study of blood T cell repertoires in COVID-19. The assay was immunoSEQ multiplex PCR, and TCRdb's table has in-frame clones only and misses some. The sample shows approximately 150,000 clones, 88% of them seen only once. The sequencing sample was made of peripheral blood. Receptor source: a woman aged 50 to 60 with acute or convalescent COVID-19.

The V gene is TRBV18, the J gene TRBJ1-2; 7 bases are a match to TRBD1. Losses at the gene ends were 0 bases for V and 4 bases for J; bases not matched to a gene: 8. The CDR3 is 16 residues long. Per germline, CDR1 KGHSH and CDR2 LQKENI. The CDR3 DNA follows: TGTGCCAGCTCACCACCTAGTGGACAGGATGGCTATGGCTACACCTTC. Protein: CASSPPSGQDGYGYTF.

The chain recombines TRBV24-1 with TRBJ2-5; 9 bases line up with TRBD1. The CDR3 contains 15 residues. Per the germline V gene, CDR1 is KGHDR and CDR2 is SFDVKD. The junction had 6 bases not matched to a gene; V was cut back by 3 bases and J by 5 bases. The CDR3: CATSDPGQGEETQYF. The CDR3 DNA reads as TGTGCCACCAGTGATCCGGGACAGGGTGAGGAGACCCAGTACTTC.

V is TRBV10-3 and J is TRBJ2-2; D is undetermined. Trimming left V 11 bases short and J 0 bases short, with 10 bases between. Germline loops: CDR1 ENHRY, CDR2 SYGVKD. The CDR3 is made up of 13 amino acids. CDR3 region: CALQLANTGELFF. The CDR3 coding sequence is TGTGCCCTCCAGCTAGCGAACACCGGGGAGCTGTTTTTT.

The genes are TRBV6-5 and TRBJ2-1; 9 nucleotides match TRBD2. Trimming removed 2 bases from V and 6 bases from J; junction bases left unmatched: 5. The CDR3 contains 15 residues. Germline lookup yields CDR1 MNHEY and CDR2 SVGAGI. The CDR3 loop is CASSYRREGRNEQFF. In nucleotides, the CDR3 is TGTGCCAGCAGTTACCGGCGGGAGGGCCGCAATGAGCAGTTCTTC.

V is TRBV4-2 and J is TRBJ1-2; 10 bases fit TRBD1. Germline V lookup: CDR1 LGHNA, CDR2 YNFKEQ. Trimming removed 0 bases from V and 4 bases from J; junction bases left unmatched: 5. This CDR3 comprises 16 residues. The CDR3 protein is CASSQDRGQGTYGYTF. CDR3 coding DNA: TGTGCCAGCAGCCAAGATAGGGGACAGGGGACCTATGGCTACACCTTC.

CDR3 sequence: CASRPLAGAYEQYF. The CDR3 DNA reads as TGCGCCAGCAGACCGCTAGCGGGAGCGTACGAGCAGTACTTC. The chain uses TRBV5-1 and TRBJ2-7; 10 bases align to TRBD2. The CDR3 covers 14 residues. Trimming cost V 5 bases and J 4 bases; bases outside gene matches: 6. Germline V gene data show CDR1 as SGHRS and CDR2 as YFSETQ.

The chain joins TRBV6-4 to TRBJ2-5; 8 bases align to TRBD1. The V gene's germline CDR1 is MRHNA and CDR2 SNTAGT. The trim removed 4 bases at V and 5 bases at J, leaving 3 bases unmatched. The CDR3 has 13 amino acids. Here the CDR3 reads CASSATGVETQYF. The CDR3 DNA reads as TGTGCCAGCAGTGCGACAGGGGTCGAGACCCAGTACTTC.

The J gene is TRBJ1-1, the V gene TRBV9; TRBD1 matches at 7 bases. The CDR3 is 14 residues long. Germline trimming cut 3 bases from V and 1 base from J; bases unmatched to any gene: 3. Germline V CDR1 and CDR2: SGDLS, YYNGEE. The CDR3 bases are TGTGCCAGCAGCGACCGGACAGGGAACACTGAAGCTTTCTTT. It yields the protein CASSDRTGNTEAFF.

As regards this clone: One junction end disagrees with the germline gene, perhaps due to a read error. J is TRBJ1-1 and V is TRBV6-5, with D uncertain. CDR3 size: 14 residues. The germline V gene has CDR1 MNHEY and CDR2 SVGAGI. The DNA of the CDR3 is TGTGCCAGCAGCTACTCTACATCGAACACTGAAGCTTTCTTT. Its protein is CASSYSTSNTEAFF.

The J gene is TRBJ2-7, the V gene TRBV7-3; D possibly corresponds to TRBD2 (5 bases). V gave up 0 bases and J gave up 5 bases, with 11 bases separating them. Looked up from germline, CDR1 is SGHTA and CDR2 is FQGTGA. The CDR3 length is 14 residues. In DNA, the CDR3 is TGTGCCAGCAGCTTAACAGCAGCGGCCAACGAGCAGTACTTC. As protein: CASSLTAAANEQYF.